The 8 T cell receptor beta chains below come from one sample, sequenced in a study of vaccination effects on CD4 cells after COVID-19. The data were produced by immunoSEQ multiplex PCR, yet TCRdb's version contains in-frame clones alone and is incomplete. The repertoire holds some 69,000 clones, with approximately 74% as singletons. Before sequencing, viral peptide pools were used by the ViraFEST assay to expand antigen-specific CD4+ T cells. After less than 11 days in culture, the CD4+ T cells were isolated. Prior SARS-CoV-2 infection was absent in the vaccine recipients, as shown by negative nucleocapsid antibodies. The antigens for these receptors are not known. Sample: CD4+ T cells from PBMCs cultured with HCoV-NL63 spike peptides, taken before COVID-19 vaccination. These receptors all stem from a human donor who received a COVID-19 vaccine.

This clone was recorded a few times. The chain uses TRBV28 and TRBJ1-6; no firm D call. Germline V gives CDR1 MDHEN, CDR2 SYDVKM. V dropped 8 bases and J dropped 6 bases, with 8 bases sitting between them. This CDR3 is built from 12 residues. The DNA of the CDR3 is TGTGCCAGCTTACGGGCTAATTCACCCCTCCACTTT. Translated, it gives CASLRANSPLHF.

The V gene is TRBV21-1, the J gene TRBJ1-2; no DNA check was done on the table's D call, TRBD1. TRBV21-1 is tagged as a pseudogene. The CDR3 is made up of 18 amino acids. CDR3 DNA: TGTGCCAGCAGCAAAGTACGTCTCCCAGGGGGCAGCTACTATGGCTACACCTTC. Translated, it gives CASSKVRLPGGSYYGYTF.

The CDR3 nucleotides read TGTGCCAGCAGTGTCGAATACACCCCTAACTATGGCTACACCTTC. Translation: CASSVEYTPNYGYTF. V is TRBV2 and J is TRBJ1-2; D is unresolved. This CDR3 has 15 residues. The germline V gene has CDR1 SNHLY and CDR2 FYNNEI. Trimming shortened V by 4 bases and J by 0 bases, and 12 bases separated the two germline ends.

The rearrangement uses TRBV4-1 and TRBJ1-5, with D possibly being TRBD1 (6 bases). This CDR3 spans 17 amino acids. The germline CDR1 and CDR2 sequences are MGHRA and YSYEKL. Trimming removed 1 base from V and 5 bases from J, with 18 bases in between. In DNA form, the CDR3 reads TGCGCCAGCAGCCAAGTACAGGGAAAAAGAGATGATCAGCCCCAGCATTTT. Encoded protein: CASSQVQGKRDDQPQHF.

The V gene is TRBV5-1, the J gene TRBJ2-7; possibly TRBD2 for D (6 bases). The V end was cut by 1 base, the J end by 4 bases, with 12 bases between. In germline, CDR1 is SGHRS, CDR2 YFSETQ. The CDR3 has 14 amino acids. DNA of the CDR3: TGCGCCAGCAGCTTGACAGGAGGGACTTACGAGCAGTACGTC. This codes for CASSLTGGTYEQYV.

This chain connects TRBV4-1 to TRBJ1-4, with D possibly TRBD1 on 6 matching bases. V lost 2 bases and J lost 5, with 15 bases in between. This CDR3 has 16 amino acids. Germline lookup yields CDR1 MGHRA and CDR2 YSYEKL. The CDR3 loop reads CASSQPTGQWNEKLFF. The CDR3, as DNA: TGCGCCAGCAGCCAACCTACCGGACAGTGGAATGAAAAACTGTTTTTT.

The sample holds a few counts of this clone. V usage is TRBV15 and J usage is TRBJ2-2, with D possibly TRBD1 on 6 matching bases. The V and J ends lost 0 bases and 4 bases respectively, with 9 bases between them. This CDR3 has 15 amino acids. Germline V gives CDR1 LNHNV, CDR2 YYDKDF (reference sequence). Written as DNA, the CDR3 is TGTGCCACCAGCAGAGAAAGGGGGAGCACCGGGGAGCTGTTTTTT. Translated: CATSRERGSTGELFF.

This clone was picked up a small number of times. The V gene is TRBV27, the J gene TRBJ2-1; 7 positions match TRBD2. Germline CDR1 and CDR2: MNHEY and SMNVEV (reference sequence). Unmatched junction bases numbered 0, after V lost 2 bases and J lost 8 bases. The CDR3 covers 12 residues. The CDR3, as DNA: TGTGCCAGCAGTTTAGGGGGGGATGAGCAGTTCTTC. Protein sequence: CASSLGGDEQFF.